Shown below are 23 T cell receptor beta chains from a single sample sequenced in a study of response to subunit inactivated influenza vaccine. TCRdb independently ran MiXCR on the RT-PCR reads; one entry per CDR3 protein. The table includes roughly 570,000 distinct CDR3 sequences, around 13% detected once. Here the sequenced sample was PBMCs from blood, taken 12 days after vaccination. The source is a man between 45 and 60 years old who received an inactivated influenza vaccine.

In its sample, this clonotype was seen a few times. The chain has TRBV18 and TRBJ2-1, with 13 nucleotides matching TRBD2. Germline CDR1 is KGHSH and CDR2 is LQKENI. The CDR3 consists of 16 residues. Trimming cost V 1 base and J 9 bases; bases outside gene matches: 6. The CDR3, as DNA: TGTGCCAGCTCACCACGAACTAGCGGGGGGGCCGGTGAGCAGTTCTTC. Its translation: CASSPRTSGGAGEQFF.

This clonotype has just a few counts. V is TRBV28 and J is TRBJ2-3; 12 bases map to TRBD2. Germline CDR1 MDHEN, CDR2 SYDVKM. With 5 bases clipped from V and 3 bases from J, the junction kept 6 bases outside the gene matches. This CDR3 region has 16 residues. CDR3 nucleotide sequence: TGTGCCAGCAGTATGAGGACTAGCGGGATAACAGATACGCAGTATTTT. Its translation is CASSMRTSGITDTQYF.

There are many counts of this clonotype. The chain employs TRBV29-1 and TRBJ2-5; tentatively, D is TRBD2 (7 bases). With 2 bases removed from V and 4 bases from J, the gap between germline ends came to 14 bases. The V gene's germline CDR1 is SQVTM and CDR2 ANQGSEA. This CDR3 spans 14 amino acids. The DNA of the CDR3 is TGCAGCGTTGAATGGGGGGGCCGGGGAGAGACCCAGTACTTC. The encoded protein is CSVEWGGRGETQYF. The whole variable domain, remainder taken from reference TRBV29-1 and TRBJ2-5, is SAVISQKPSRDICQRGTSLTIQCQVDSQVTMMFWYRQQPGQSLTLIATANQGSEATYESGFVIDKFPISRPNLTFSTLTVSNMSPEDSSIYLCSVEWGGRGETQYFGPGTRLLVL.

Details on this clonotype: A junction boundary mismatches the germline segment, possibly from a read error. This chain links TRBV12-3 or TRBV12-4 with TRBJ2-7; 11 nucleotides match TRBD2. The CDR3 has 14 residues. The CDR3 DNA is TGTGCCAGCAGTTTAGCGGCTAGCGGGGGGATTGCAAACTTC. Translating it yields CASSLAASGGIANF.

The gene calls are TRBV28 and TRBJ2-7, with 12 bases lining up with TRBD1. J lost 5 bases, V lost 1 base, and 3 bases had no gene match. The CDR3 covers 15 residues. The germline V gene encodes CDR1 MDHEN and CDR2 SYDVKM. The chain's CDR3 is CASSLSGQGADEQYF. CDR3 nucleotides: TGTGCCAGCAGTTTATCGGGACAGGGGGCGGACGAGCAGTACTTC.

The chain employs TRBV30 and TRBJ2-1; D is perhaps TRBD2 (5 bases). CDR3 length: 13 residues. Trimming cost V 2 bases and J 7 bases, with 12 bases left between them. CDR1 and CDR2 (germline): GTSNPN, SVGIG (reference sequence). The CDR3 bases are TGTGCCTGGAGTTTCGGGGAGTGGAATGAGCAGTTCTTC. Translating gives CAWSFGEWNEQFF.

The chain recombines TRBV18 with TRBJ2-7; 7 nucleotides line up with TRBD1. The CDR3 has 15 residues. With V trimmed by 0 bases and J by 0 bases, 2 bases remained unmatched. The germline V gene encodes CDR1 KGHSH and CDR2 LQKENI. This CDR3 reads CASSPPTGNSYEQYF. For the CDR3, the DNA is TGTGCCAGCTCACCACCGACAGGGAACTCCTACGAGCAGTACTTC.

Note on this clonotype: The conserved phenylalanine or tryptophan normally closing the CDR3 is absent here, so this likely arose from a read error. The chain links TRBV4-2 to TRBJ2-5; D unresolved. The length of the CDR3 is 15 residues. V lost 0 bases and J 4 bases, leaving 12 bases between the germline ends. CDR1 and CDR2 from the germline V gene are LGHNA and YNFKEQ. In DNA form, the CDR3 reads TGTGCCAGCAGCCAAGATCTCGGTCTTGGAGAGACCCAGTACATC. It specifies CASSQDLGLGETQYI.

This clonotype was seen only a few times. The V call is TRBV19, the J call TRBJ2-1, with D possibly called TRBD1 or TRBD2 (6 bases each). The germline V gene has CDR1 LNHDA and CDR2 SQIVND (reference sequence). This CDR3 contains 15 residues. V was trimmed by 1 base and J by 5 bases, leaving 12 bases between them. The CDR3 DNA follows: TGTGCCAGTAGTATAGGACAGAGGGGGGACAATGAGCAGTTCTTC. Amino acids: CASSIGQRGDNEQFF.

The rearrangement joins TRBV7-6 to TRBJ2-7; 11 bases agree with TRBD1. This CDR3 contains 16 residues. Losses at the gene ends were 1 base for V and 6 bases for J; bases not matched to a gene: 8. CDR1 is SGHVS and CDR2 is FNYEAQ in the germline V gene. The CDR3, as DNA: TGTGCCAGCAGCTTAGTCGGGGACAGGGGGACAAGCGAGCAGTACTTC. It codes for CASSLVGDRGTSEQYF.

The DNA for the CDR3 is TGTGCCAGCAGCTTAGTAGCCCTACGGACAGCAACTAATGAAAAACTGTTTTTT. Amino acid sequence: CASSLVALRTATNEKLFF. The J gene is TRBJ1-4, the V gene TRBV7-8, with D tentatively TRBD1 (6 bases). The V end lost 1 base, the J end lost 0 bases, and 15 bases lay between the germline ends. The CDR3 loop spans 18 amino acids. The germline V gene encodes CDR1 SGHVS and CDR2 FQNEAQ. Filled out from reference TRBV7-8 and TRBJ1-4, the complete variable domain reads GAGVSQSPRYKVAKRGQDVALRCDPISGHVSLFWYQQALGQGPEFLTYFQNEAQLDKSGLPSDRFFAERPEGSVSTLKIQRTQQEDSAVYLCASSLVALRTATNEKLFFGSGTQLSVL.

The chain employs TRBV11-2 and TRBJ2-1; a weak D match, TRBD1 (5 bases). V was pared by 2 bases and J by 14 bases, with 13 bases between. The germline gives CDR1 SGHAT, CDR2 FQNNGV. CDR3 size: 12 residues. The CDR3 DNA reads as TGTGCCAGCAGCTTAAATAGACGCAGGGAGTTCTTC. This encodes CASSLNRRREFF.

This clonotype was seen a few times. The chain couples TRBV20-1 to TRBJ1-1; D remains unclear. This CDR3 has 15 amino acids. Germline CDR1 reads DFQATT; CDR2 reads SNEGSKA (reference sequence). Trimming removed 2 bases from V and 4 bases from J, with 17 bases in between. The chain's CDR3 is CSARPPEGAGTEAFF. The DNA for the CDR3 is TGCAGTGCTAGACCCCCCGAGGGTGCGGGCACTGAAGCTTTCTTT.

This clonotype has ten or more counts. This chain uses TRBV5-1 with TRBJ2-3, with TRBD2 matching over 7 bases. This CDR3 has 16 residues. V gave up 4 bases and J gave up 0 bases; unmatched junction bases: 8. Germline V gene lookup returns CDR1 SGHRS and CDR2 YFSETQ. The CDR3 coding sequence is TGCGCCAGCAGCAGTCGCACTAGCGTAAGCACAGATACGCAGTATTTT. Protein sequence: CASSSRTSVSTDTQYF.

This clonotype was detected a few times. This rearrangement joins TRBV5-4 to TRBJ2-1; D possibly corresponds to TRBD2 (6 bases). Trimming cost V 5 bases and J 7 bases, with 16 bases left between them. Per the germline V gene, CDR1 is SGHNT and CDR2 is YYREEE (reference sequence). The CDR3 is made up of 14 amino acids. CDR3 amino acids: CASSYYLGGNEQFF. The CDR3 nucleotides are TGTGCCAGCAGTTACTACTTGGGGGGAAATGAGCAGTTCTTC.

The rearrangement joins TRBV9 to TRBJ2-4, with unresolved D. Germline V CDR1 and CDR2: SGDLS, YYNGEE. The CDR3 loop spans 14 amino acids. The germline V and J ends were trimmed by 2 bases and 4 bases, with 10 bases remaining between them. This CDR3 reads CASSVDGSKNIQYF. Here the CDR3 DNA reads TGTGCCAGCAGCGTCGACGGATCTAAAAACATTCAGTACTTC. The full variable domain, with the rest looked up from reference TRBV9 and TRBJ2-4, is DSGVTQTPKHLITATGQRVTLRCSPRSGDLSVYWYQQSLDQGLQFLIQYYNGEERAKGNILERFSAQQFPDLHSELNLSSLELGDSALYFCASSVDGSKNIQYFGAGTRLSVL.

This clonotype was counted ten times or more. The rearrangement links TRBV7-8 to TRBJ2-6; D uncertain. Germline assignment: CDR1 SGHVS and CDR2 FQNEAQ. Trimming shortened V by 0 bases and J by 2 bases, and 14 bases separated the two germline ends. The CDR3 consists of 18 residues. The CDR3 reads CASSLALPLGPGANVLTF. The CDR3 nucleotides read TGTGCCAGCAGCTTAGCGTTACCCTTGGGTCCTGGGGCCAACGTCCTGACTTTC.

This chain uses TRBV15 with TRBJ2-3; the match to TRBD2 covers 8 bases. The CDR3 spans 15 residues. In germline, CDR1 is LNHNV, CDR2 YYDKDF (reference sequence). V shed 3 bases and J 4 bases; nucleotides not matched to a gene: 6. The CDR3 here is CATSRAPGLADTQYF. CDR3 nucleotides: TGTGCCACCAGCAGGGCGCCGGGACTAGCAGATACGCAGTATTTT.

This clonotype was seen a handful of times. The chain is built from TRBV3-1 and TRBJ1-2, with 7 bases fitting TRBD1. There are 18 residues in the CDR3. The germline gives CDR1 LGHDT, CDR2 YNNKEL (reference sequence). Trimming removed 3 bases from V and 8 bases from J; junction bases left unmatched: 21. The CDR3 DNA reads TGTGCCAGCAGCCACGCGTCCATAGGGGACAGAACTCCTATCGGCTACACCTTC. Residues: CASSHASIGDRTPIGYTF.

V usage is TRBV15 and J usage is TRBJ2-3; D might be TRBD1 (5 bases). The CDR3 is 14 amino acids. Germline values: CDR1 LNHNV, CDR2 YYDKDF (reference sequence). V gave up 0 bases and J gave up 4 bases, with 8 bases separating them. The CDR3 here is CATSRELGADTQYF. CDR3 in DNA: TGTGCCACCAGCAGAGAGTTAGGGGCAGATACGCAGTATTTT. The whole variable domain, filled in from reference TRBV15 and TRBJ2-3, reads DAMVIQNPRYQVTQFGKPVTLSCSQTLNHNVMYWYQQKSSQAPKLLFHYYDKDFNNEADTPDNFQSRRPNTSFCFLDIRSPGLGDTAMYLCATSRELGADTQYFGPGTRLTVL.

There are a few counts of this clonotype. This chain joins TRBV7-6 and TRBJ2-5, with a tentative D call TRBD2 (5 bases). The length of the CDR3 is 16 residues. V was cut by 5 bases and J by 5 bases, with 21 bases left in between. Germline CDR1 is SGHVS and CDR2 is FNYEAQ. CDR3 nucleotides: TGTGCCAGCAGCGCCCAATCCCCCATGAGGGAGGAGACCCAGTACTTC. Protein: CASSAQSPMREETQYF.

J is TRBJ2-3 and V is TRBV6-6; D is uncertain. The CDR3 sequence is 13 residues long. CDR1 and CDR2 (germline): MNHNY, SVGAGI (reference sequence). Deletions cut 7 bases from V and 1 base from J, with 9 bases between. CDR3 protein: CASNPAGTDTQYF. The CDR3 DNA reads TGTGCCAGCAATCCCGCCGGCACAGATACGCAGTATTTT.

V gene TRBV12-3 or TRBV12-4 combines with J gene TRBJ2-1; TRBD1 might be the D (6 bases). With 10 bases removed from V and 6 bases from J, the gap between germline ends came to 19 bases. The CDR3 consists of 14 residues. CDR3 in DNA: TGTGCCACCATCCGAGGGGGAAGGGTCAATGAGCAGTTCTTC. It encodes CATIRGGRVNEQFF.